The table lists the clone carrying this TCR beta chain with a few counts. The antigen is undetermined. The data were taken from a study of blood T cells in healthy people across ages. Study-wide results and limits: Observed TCR beta diversity per million T cells went down as age went up. This fall followed a roughly linear course with age.

A J-beta primer mix and a sample-barcoded 5' primer were used in a second PCR of about 7 to 12 cycles. Researchers report that a template-switch adaptor with 12 random nucleotides tagged each cDNA molecule. MiXCR was run by TCRdb on the 5' RACE reads, yielding one entry per CDR3 protein. The profile shows 1.5 million or so distinct CDR3 sequences, 35% to 45% of them singletons. Sequenced: blood. The clonotype originates from a woman between 18 and 30 years old in good health.

CDR3 protein: CSAGDNSYEQYF. CDR3 sequence (DNA): TGCAGTGCTGGGGACAACTCCTACGAGCAGTACTTC. The rearrangement joins TRBV20-1 to TRBJ2-7; maybe TRBD1 (6 bases). Germline V gives CDR1 DFQATT, CDR2 SNEGSKA (reference sequence). This CDR3 comprises 12 residues. Trimming pared 5 bases from V and 0 bases from J, leaving 8 bases between.